The clone carrying this T cell receptor beta chain was seen a single time. The antigen is unknown. Germline V CDR1 and CDR2: MNHNS, SASEGT. The CDR3 extends over 13 amino acids. V was cut by 10 bases and J by 1 base, with 13 bases left in between. Measured with immunoSEQ multiplex PCR; TCRdb has only the in-frame clones, and not every one. Among 43,000 or so clones listed, roughly 80% were seen once. The data were taken from a study of a mutant IDH1 vaccine in newly diagnosed glioma. As for the study in general: The initiation of vaccination occurred 4-6 weeks after radiotherapy alone, or with temozolomide cycles. The earlier regimen, radiotherapy, temozolomide, or both, was most often both.

Study-wide results and limits: Whatever changes occurred in top peripheral T cell clonotypes seemed unrelated to pseudoprogression. Immune responses induced by the vaccine were seen in around 93% of patients, spanning multiple MHC alleles.

Time point in this sample: week 23, last vaccination. It was 300 ug of mutant IDH1 20-mer peptide that made up each vaccine dose, given with topical imiquimod. The sequence was obtained from a young woman with glioma. Some clones in this sample may be carry-over from other donors' samples. The chain uses TRBV6-1 and TRBJ1-2; D unresolved. The sample was PBMCs, taken from a glioma patient whose treatment included an IDH1 peptide vaccine. This CDR3 is CATGPLLNYGYTF. Written as DNA, the CDR3 is TGTGCCACCGGGCCCCTCCTTAACTATGGCTACACCTTC.